This T cell receptor (beta chain) was captured in a study of technical replicates of blood from a handful of donors. From germline, CDR1 is SGHDN and CDR2 FVKESK. The CDR3 loop spans 11 amino acids. V was pared by 7 bases and J by 7 bases, with 10 bases between. Assay used: immunoSEQ multiplex PCR; TCRdb lists only in-frame clones, some missing. The sample shows tens of thousands of clones, around 97% of them seen only once. The V call is TRBV14, the J call TRBJ1-1; D ambiguous. Material for sequencing was T cells isolated from PBMCs. The source is a human donor in good health. CDR3 bases: TGTGCCAGCAACCCGACTGATGAAGCTTTCTTT. Translated, it gives CASNPTDEAFF.